This entry lists 3 T cell receptor beta chains sequenced from one sample in a study of T cells in Graves' hyperthyroidism and ophthalmopathy. The CDR3 regions of TCR beta were amplified from RNA transcripts. Researchers ran a first-round RT-PCR on the TCR CDR3 using the HTBI primer set. TCRdb re-called the multiplex PCR reads through MiXCR, storing one row per CDR3 protein. Of approximately 600,000 distinct CDR3 sequences in the sample, around 15% are singletons; the top ten hold approximately 3.9%. The specimen was blood. All receptors derive from a woman aged 25-40 years with Graves' hyperthyroidism.

This clonotype was seen at least ten times. V gene TRBV6-1 combines with J gene TRBJ2-7; D may be TRBD2 (6 bases). Germline assignment: CDR1 MNHNS and CDR2 SASEGT. Trimming left V 5 bases short and J 3 bases short, with 17 bases between. This CDR3 contains 15 residues. CDR3 sequence: CASSPLGGMGYEQYF. The CDR3 DNA follows: TGTGCCAGCAGTCCTCTCGGGGGTATGGGCTACGAGCAGTACTTC.

This clonotype was picked up a small number of times. The chain couples TRBV20-1 to TRBJ2-1; 8 nucleotides line up with TRBD2. Losses at the gene ends were 6 bases for V and 5 bases for J; bases not matched to a gene: 9. CDR3 length equals 14 residues. Germline assignment: CDR1 DFQATT and CDR2 SNEGSKA (reference sequence). CDR3 sequence (DNA): TGCAGTGCCACCGAGCGGGAGCCGAACAATGAGCAGTTCTTC. Amino acid sequence: CSATEREPNNEQFF.

Ten or more counts support this clonotype. V usage is TRBV12-3 or TRBV12-4 and J usage is TRBJ2-7, with TRBD1 matching 9 bases. This CDR3 region has 14 residues. Losses at the gene ends were 5 bases for V and 1 base for J; bases not matched to a gene: 3. CDR3 sequence (DNA): TGTGCCAGCAGTCCCGGGACAGGGTCCTACGAGCAGTACTTC. Translation gives CASSPGTGSYEQYF.